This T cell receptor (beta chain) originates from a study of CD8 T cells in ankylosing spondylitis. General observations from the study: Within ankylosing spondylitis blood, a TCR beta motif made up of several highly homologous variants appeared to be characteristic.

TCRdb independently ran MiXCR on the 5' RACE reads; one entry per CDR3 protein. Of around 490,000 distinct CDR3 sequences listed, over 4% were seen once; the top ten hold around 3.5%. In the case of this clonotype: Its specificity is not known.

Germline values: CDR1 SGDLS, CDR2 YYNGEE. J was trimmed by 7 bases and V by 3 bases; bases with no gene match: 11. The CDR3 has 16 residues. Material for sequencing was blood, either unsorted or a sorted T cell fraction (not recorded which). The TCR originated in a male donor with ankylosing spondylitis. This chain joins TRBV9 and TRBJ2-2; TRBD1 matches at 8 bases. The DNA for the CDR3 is TGTGCCAGCAGCGCCGGGACAGGAAGATATGGCGGGGAGCTGTTTTTT. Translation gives CASSAGTGRYGGELFF.